One T cell receptor beta chain is described in this entry. Donors had nominal health at sampling but likely had unrecorded immune exposures. PCR amplification relied on 60 Vbeta primers (plus 13 Jbeta primers). Method: immunoSEQ multiplex PCR; TCRdb's copy keeps in-frame clones and lacks some. The sample holds approximately 150,000 clones; 80% to 85% are singletons and the top ten take around 0.98%. The record originates from a study of cytomegalovirus exposure and HLA in healthy donors. Per the germline V gene, CDR1 is SNHLY and CDR2 is FYNNEI. CDR3 length: 15 amino acids. Unmatched junction bases numbered 0, after V lost 0 bases and J lost 2 bases.

The sequence was obtained from a young man in good health and CMV-seronegative. The sequencing sample was made of PBMCs. The chain couples TRBV2 to TRBJ1-5; 8 positions match TRBD1. Written as DNA, the CDR3 is TGTGCCAGCAGTGAAGCGGGACAGGGCAATCAGCCCCAGCATTTT. It codes for CASSEAGQGNQPQHF.